This T cell receptor beta chain was sequenced for a study of blood T cells in healthy people across ages. Next came a second PCR, run for about 7 to 12 cycles, which used a sample-barcoded 5' primer along with a J-beta primer mix. Each CDR3 protein gets one entry after TCRdb re-called the 5' RACE reads with MiXCR. The sample yields more than 900,000 distinct CDR3 sequences, 25% to 30% seen once. The CDR3 totals 15 residues. The germline gives CDR1 SEHNR, CDR2 FQNEAQ (reference sequence). V shed 5 bases and J shed 4 bases, with 18 bases lying between them. These data are also associated with another study on T cells of mothers and their children. Per that study: Samples were provided by three healthy Caucasian mothers and their six children.

The TCR originated in a woman aged 40 to 55 in good health. Sequencing was done on a sample of blood. The genes are TRBV7-9 and TRBJ2-7; D might be TRBD1 (6 bases). The CDR3 nucleotides read TGTGCCAGCAGCGCTCCGTCGGGACACCTATACGAGCAGTACTTC. This codes for CASSAPSGHLYEQYF.